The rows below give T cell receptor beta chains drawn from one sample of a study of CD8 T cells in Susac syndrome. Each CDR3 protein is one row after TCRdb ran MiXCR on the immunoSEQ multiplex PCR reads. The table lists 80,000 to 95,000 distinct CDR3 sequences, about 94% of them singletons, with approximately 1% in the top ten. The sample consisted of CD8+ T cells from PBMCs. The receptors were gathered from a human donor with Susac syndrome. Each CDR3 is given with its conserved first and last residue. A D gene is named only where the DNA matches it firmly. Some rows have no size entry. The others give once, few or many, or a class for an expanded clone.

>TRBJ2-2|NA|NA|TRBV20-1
CSARDWGANTGELFF
TGCAGTGCTAGAGATTGGGGGGCGAACACCGGGGAGCTGTTTTTT
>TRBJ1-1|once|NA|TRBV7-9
CASSPPGTEAFF
TGTGCCAGCAGCCCCCCCGGGACTGAAGCTTTCTTT
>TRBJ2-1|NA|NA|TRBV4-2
CASSQEGGWAGESYNEQFF
TGTGCCAGCAGCCAAGAGGGGGGCTGGGCGGGGGAATCCTACAATGAGCAGTTCTTC
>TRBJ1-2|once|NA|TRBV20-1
CSAYDRPGLSYGYTF
TGCAGTGCGTACGACAGGCCCGGGCTTAGCTATGGCTACACCTTC
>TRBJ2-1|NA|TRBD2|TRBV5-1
CASSPTSGSSYEQFF
TGCGCCAGCAGCCCAACTAGCGGGAGTTCCTATGAGCAGTTCTTC
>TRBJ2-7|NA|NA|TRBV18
CASSPPADSYEQYF
TGTGCCAGCTCACCACCGGCGGATTCCTACGAGCAGTACTTC
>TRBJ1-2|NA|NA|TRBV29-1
CSAFTNYGYTF
TGCAGCGCCTTTACTAACTATGGCTACACCTTC
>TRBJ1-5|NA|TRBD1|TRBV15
CATSRDRGDRGNQPQHF
TGTGCCACCAGCAGAGATCGAGGGGACAGAGGCAATCAGCCCCAGCATTTT
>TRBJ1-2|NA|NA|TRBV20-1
CSARGEGGYGYTF
TGCAGTGCTAGAGGGGAGGGAGGCTATGGCTACACCTTC
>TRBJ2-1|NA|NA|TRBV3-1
CASSQDFRAGTSYNEQFF
TGTGCCAGCAGCCAAGATTTTAGGGCAGGGACCTCCTACAATGAGCAGTTCTTC
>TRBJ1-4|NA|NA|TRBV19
CASASREVPGNEKLFF
TGTGCCAGTGCTTCTAGGGAAGTGCCGGGGAATGAAAAACTGTTTTTT
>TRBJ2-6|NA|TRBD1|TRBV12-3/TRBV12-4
CASRGDRAGANVLTF
TGTGCCAGCAGAGGAGACAGGGCTGGGGCCAACGTCCTGACTTTC
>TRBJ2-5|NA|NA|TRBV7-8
CASSSYLNPTGQETQYF
TGTGCCAGCAGCTCCTACCTCAACCCGACAGGCCAAGAGACCCAGTACTTC
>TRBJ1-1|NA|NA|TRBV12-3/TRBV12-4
CASSPPDGNTEAFF
TGTGCCAGCAGTCCACCAGACGGGAACACTGAAGCTTTCTTT